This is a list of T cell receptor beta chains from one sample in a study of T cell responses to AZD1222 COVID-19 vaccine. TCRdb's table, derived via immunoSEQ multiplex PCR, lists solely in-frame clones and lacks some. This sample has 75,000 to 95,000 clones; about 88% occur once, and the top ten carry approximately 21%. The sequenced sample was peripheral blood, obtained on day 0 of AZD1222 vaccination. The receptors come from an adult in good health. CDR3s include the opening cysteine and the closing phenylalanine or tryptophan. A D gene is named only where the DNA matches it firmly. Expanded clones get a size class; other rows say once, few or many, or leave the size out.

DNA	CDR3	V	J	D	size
TGTGCCAGCAGTGGGATAAGACAGGACTATGGCTACACCTTC	CASSGIRQDYGYTF	TRBV2	TRBJ1-2	.	.
TGTGCCAGTAGTATGAGGTCTGAATTCTACGAGCAGTACTTC	CASSMRSEFYEQYF	TRBV19	TRBJ2-7	.	.
TGTGCCACCAGCAGAGATACAGGGGGCACTGAAGCTTTCTTT	CATSRDTGGTEAFF	TRBV15	TRBJ1-1	TRBD1	.
TGTGCCAGCAGCGTCGCGCCTAGCGGGGGATACCAAGAGACCCAGTACTTC	CASSVAPSGGYQETQYF	TRBV9	TRBJ2-5	TRBD2	.
TGTGCCAGCAGTTTAGGTGTGGGGGCTGGGGCCAACGTCCTGACTTTC	CASSLGVGAGANVLTF	TRBV28	TRBJ2-6	.	.
TGTGCCAGCAGCTTGGCCGGAAGACGAGGACACCAAGAGACCCAGTACTTC	CASSLAGRRGHQETQYF	TRBV5-6	TRBJ2-5	.	.
TGTGCCAGTAGTATAGATCGGGGCGCCTACGAGCAGTACTTC	CASSIDRGAYEQYF	TRBV19	TRBJ2-7	.	.
TGTGCCAGCAGCACCACAGGGGGCCGAAATTCACCCCTCCACTTT	CASSTTGGRNSPLHF	TRBV27	TRBJ1-6	TRBD1	.
TGTGCCAGCTCACCAGTCAGAGAGACCCAGTACTTC	CASSPVRETQYF	TRBV18	TRBJ2-5	.	.
TGCAGTGCTAGTCCGTACCAAGAGACCCAGTACTTC	CSASPYQETQYF	TRBV20-1	TRBJ2-5	.	once
TGTGCCAGCAGCTTCGTAGCGGGGTCCTACAATGAGCAGTTCTTC	CASSFVAGSYNEQFF	TRBV5-4	TRBJ2-1	TRBD2	once
TGTGCCAGCAGTCCCAGGGTGGGCGCATATAGCAATCAGCCCCAGCATTTT	CASSPRVGAYSNQPQHF	TRBV6-6	TRBJ1-5	.	.
TGTGCCAGCAGCTTCGGGAGCAATCAGCCCCAGCATTTT	CASSFGSNQPQHF	TRBV7-9	TRBJ1-5	.	.